Below are 32 T cell receptor beta chains sequenced from a single sample in a study of beta chain features in type 1 diabetes. Findings of the study overall: All four CD4+ subsets of Type 1 diabetes patients contained TCRB CDR3s that were moderately but significantly shorter.

No antigens are known for them. Expressed TCRB transcripts were sequenced, since all the RNA that had been isolated was reverse transcribed. Sequencing was performed with immunoSEQ multiplex PCR; in TCRdb, only in-frame clones are kept and a portion is missing. The table records some 160,000 clones, approximately 8.7% of them present only once. Sequenced input: central memory CD4+ T cells from blood. All receptors come from a young woman with type 1 diabetes.

This chain links TRBV2 with TRBJ2-5; D is perhaps TRBD1 (5 bases). Germline V gene sequence: CDR1 SNHLY, CDR2 FYNNEI. The CDR3 is 11 residues long. The V and J ends lost 2 bases and 9 bases respectively, with 7 bases between them. CDR3 loop: CASSELGPQYF. The CDR3 DNA reads as TGTGCCAGCAGTGAATTGGGGCCCCAGTACTTC. The full variable domain, with the rest looked up from reference TRBV2 and TRBJ2-5, is EPEVTQTPSHQVTQMGQEVILRCVPISNHLYFYWYRQILGQKVEFLVSFYNNEISEKSEIFDDQFSVERPDGSNFTLKIRSTKLEDSAMYFCASSELGPQYFGPGTRLLVL.

This clone occurred a few times. The rearrangement links TRBV9 to TRBJ1-4, with 9 bases aligning to TRBD1. Germline V gene data show CDR1 as SGDLS and CDR2 as YYNGEE. Germline trimming cut 4 bases from V and 7 bases from J; bases unmatched to any gene: 5. The CDR3 totals 14 residues. CDR3 DNA: TGTGCCAGCAGCTCAACAGGGGGCCTTGAAAAACTGTTTTTT. The encoded protein is CASSSTGGLEKLFF. The full variable domain, completed using reference TRBV9 and TRBJ1-4, is DSGVTQTPKHLITATGQRVTLRCSPRSGDLSVYWYQQSLDQGLQFLIQYYNGEERAKGNILERFSAQQFPDLHSELNLSSLELGDSALYFCASSSTGGLEKLFFGSGTQLSVL.

This clone was observed a handful of times. This rearrangement joins TRBV11-3 to TRBJ1-5; maybe TRBD1 (5 bases). This CDR3 region has 13 residues. V gave up 5 bases and J gave up 5 bases, with 10 bases separating them. The germline V gene encodes CDR1 SGHNT and CDR2 YENEEA. CDR3 sequence: CASSTGGDQPQHF. The CDR3 nucleotides are TGTGCCAGCAGCACTGGAGGGGATCAGCCCCAGCATTTT.

This clone was observed once. The chain employs TRBV10-2 and TRBJ2-3; 9 bases are a match to TRBD2. Per germline, CDR1 WSHSY and CDR2 SAAADI. This CDR3 contains 14 residues. With V trimmed by 7 bases and J by 4 bases, 6 bases remained unmatched. CDR3: CASTSGRRADTQYF. As DNA, the CDR3 is TGCGCCAGCACCAGCGGGAGGCGTGCAGATACGCAGTATTTT.

This clone was counted a few times. One junction end disagrees with the germline gene, perhaps due to a read error. The chain employs TRBV9 and TRBJ2-5; maybe TRBD1 (6 bases). The CDR3 is 14 amino acids. The germline V gene has CDR1 SGDLS and CDR2 YYNGEE. In DNA form, the CDR3 reads TGTGCCGGCAGCGTACAGGGTTTTTGGGAGACCCAGTACTTC. Translating gives CAGSVQGFWETQYF. Variable domain in full (rest from reference TRBV9 and TRBJ2-5): DSGVTQTPKHLITATGQRVTLRCSPRSGDLSVYWYQQSLDQGLQFLIQYYNGEERAKGNILERFSAQQFPDLHSELNLSSLELGDSALYFCAGSVQGFWETQYFGPGTRLLVL.

The chain is built from TRBV6-1 and TRBJ2-7; a weak D match, TRBD2 (5 bases). Germline loops: CDR1 MNHNS, CDR2 SASEGT. This CDR3 comprises 14 residues. Trimming took 0 bases from V and 9 from J, leaving 15 bases between them. CDR3 amino acids: CASSEAVGIRGQYF. The CDR3 DNA sequence: TGTGCCAGCAGTGAAGCGGTAGGAATTCGGGGGCAGTACTTC.

This chain connects TRBV29-1 to TRBJ2-1; 7 positions agree with TRBD2. Looked up from germline, CDR1 is SQVTM and CDR2 is ANQGSEA. V lost 4 bases, J lost 1 base, and 7 bases stayed unmatched. This CDR3 comprises 15 residues. The CDR3 loop is CSVVGGRGSYNEQFF. The CDR3 DNA sequence: TGCAGCGTTGTAGGCGGGAGAGGATCCTACAATGAGCAGTTCTTC.

This clone was observed a few times. The chain combines TRBV4-2 with TRBJ1-2; 7 nucleotides agree with TRBD1. V shed 1 base and J 5 bases; nucleotides not matched to a gene: 7. The CDR3 contains 15 residues. From germline, CDR1 is LGHNA and CDR2 YNFKEQ. The CDR3 DNA reads as TGTGCCAGCAGCCAAGTTGCCGGGACAGCGTATGGCTACACCTTC. Protein: CASSQVAGTAYGYTF.

The genes are TRBV9 and TRBJ2-1, with TRBD2 identical over 7 bases. Germline CDR1 SGDLS, CDR2 YYNGEE. J gave up 1 base and V 2 bases, and 9 bases lay outside the gene matches. This CDR3 is 17 amino acids long. CDR3 bases: TGTGCCAGCAGCGTGACGGCCCTAGCGGCGTCCTACAATGAGCAGTTCTTC. Its translation: CASSVTALAASYNEQFF.

In its sample, this clone was seen a few times. This chain joins TRBV7-9 and TRBJ2-1; 7 nucleotides line up with TRBD2. In germline, CDR1 is SEHNR, CDR2 FQNEAQ (reference sequence). This CDR3 has 15 residues. V lost 1 base, J lost 9 bases, and 9 bases stayed unmatched. The CDR3 loop is CASSLGWEGRGEQFF. Written as DNA, the CDR3 is TGTGCCAGCAGCTTAGGTTGGGAGGGCCGTGGTGAGCAGTTCTTC.

This clone was observed a handful of times. The chain has TRBV20-1 and TRBJ1-2, with D uncertain. The CDR3 length is 11 residues. CDR1 and CDR2 (germline): DFQATT, SNEGSKA (reference sequence). With 3 bases removed from V and 5 bases from J, the gap between germline ends came to 7 bases. For the CDR3, the DNA is TGCAGTGCTAGGAGTGCTTATGGCTACACCTTC. Translation: CSARSAYGYTF.

This clone turned up a few times. The chain recombines TRBV28 with TRBJ1-1; D call uncertain. Trimming removed 6 bases from V and 1 base from J, with 12 bases in between. This CDR3 spans 14 amino acids. Germline V lookup: CDR1 MDHEN, CDR2 SYDVKM. The CDR3: CASRLHTPNTEAFF. In DNA form, the CDR3 reads TGTGCCAGCAGACTACACACACCGAACACTGAAGCTTTCTTT.

Many counts were recorded for this clone. V usage is TRBV5-5 and J usage is TRBJ2-7; 7 bases line up with TRBD1. V gave up 4 bases and J gave up 2 bases; unmatched junction bases: 6. There are 14 residues in the CDR3. Germline lookup yields CDR1 SGHKS and CDR2 YYEKEE (reference sequence). CDR3 nucleotide sequence: TGTGCCAGCAGCCTAGGACAGGTGGCCTACGAGCAGTACTTC. Translation: CASSLGQVAYEQYF.

This clone was counted a few times. This rearrangement joins TRBV27 to TRBJ1-1, with TRBD1 as a possible D gene (6 bases). The V and J ends lost 3 bases and 5 bases respectively, with 7 bases between them. In germline, CDR1 is MNHEY, CDR2 SMNVEV (reference sequence). This CDR3 is built from 12 residues. The CDR3 DNA sequence: TGTGCCAGCAGTTTTAGGGGGACTGAAGCTTTCTTT. Its protein is CASSFRGTEAFF.

This clone was found a few times. The chain's CDR3 is CASSLEQGRMTEAFF. The CDR3 nucleotides read TGTGCCAGCAGCTTAGAGCAGGGTAGAATGACTGAAGCTTTCTTT. V and J are TRBV11-2 and TRBJ1-1, with D perhaps TRBD1 (5 bases). The CDR3 totals 15 residues. Trimming left V 0 bases short and J 5 bases short, with 13 bases between. Germline V lookup: CDR1 SGHAT, CDR2 FQNNGV.

This clone was recorded a few times. This chain joins TRBV27 and TRBJ2-1, with D maybe TRBD2 (5 bases). Germline lookup yields CDR1 MNHEY and CDR2 SMNVEV (reference sequence). CDR3 length: 16 amino acids. Trimming stripped 2 bases from V and 5 bases from J, with 16 bases between. The CDR3 loop reads CASSLRGRQEHNEQFF. CDR3 DNA: TGTGCCAGCAGTTTACGCGGGCGGCAGGAGCACAATGAGCAGTTCTTC.

This clone was observed a few times. This sequence joins TRBV6-6 and TRBJ1-2, with 9 bases identical to TRBD1. The CDR3 length is 13 residues. The V segment lost 8 bases and the J segment 5 bases; nucleotides outside the gene matches: 6. In germline, CDR1 is MNHNY, CDR2 SVGAGI (reference sequence). In nucleotides, the CDR3 is TGTGCCAGCTTGGGCGGGACAGGGTATGGCTACACCTTC. It codes for CASLGGTGYGYTF.

The chain couples TRBV7-9 to TRBJ2-5; TRBD2 aligns across 8 bases. Germline CDR1 SEHNR, CDR2 FQNEAQ (reference sequence). Unmatched junction bases numbered 5, after V lost 0 bases and J lost 5 bases. This CDR3 has 15 residues. This CDR3 reads CASSLAPQRGETQYF. The CDR3 DNA reads as TGTGCCAGCAGCTTAGCTCCCCAGCGGGGGGAGACCCAGTACTTC.

This clone occurred a few times. The chain couples TRBV9 to TRBJ1-2; D might be TRBD1 (5 bases). The V gene lost 3 bases and the J gene lost 10 bases, with 22 bases spanning the gap. The length of the CDR3 is 15 residues. CDR1 and CDR2 from the germline V gene are SGDLS and YYNGEE. CDR3 in amino acids: CASSAGDTAGLIYTF. CDR3 sequence (DNA): TGTGCCAGCAGCGCGGGGGATACAGCCGGACTAATCTACACCTTC.

This clone was counted a few times. Germline is not matched at one junction end, which may reflect a read error. The chain uses TRBV29-1 and TRBJ1-1, with TRBD1 matching over 7 bases. The CDR3 is 13 residues long. Per the germline V gene, CDR1 is SQVTM and CDR2 is ANQGSEA. The chain's CDR3 is CSVEAGGKSEAFF. The CDR3 bases are TGCAGCGTAGAAGCAGGGGGAAAAAGTGAAGCTTTCTTT.

The CDR3 DNA reads TGTGCCAGCAGCTTAGCTGCTAGCGGGAGCGGGCCAGATACGCAGTATTTT. This encodes CASSLAASGSGPDTQYF. The gene calls are TRBV7-9 and TRBJ2-3, with 10 bases aligning to TRBD2. The CDR3 is 17 amino acids. The germline V gene encodes CDR1 SEHNR and CDR2 FQNEAQ (reference sequence). Losses at the gene ends were 0 bases for V and 4 bases for J; bases not matched to a gene: 7.

The chain uses TRBV4-2 and TRBJ2-5; TRBD2 matches at 13 bases. Germline V gene sequence: CDR1 LGHNA, CDR2 YNFKEQ. The CDR3 covers 18 residues. J lost 5 bases, V lost 2 bases, and 11 bases had no gene match. The CDR3 DNA follows: TGTGCCAGCAGCCAATCCGGGGGGACTAGCGGGATGAGGGAGACCCAGTACTTC. This translates into CASSQSGGTSGMRETQYF.

This clone was counted only a few times. This CDR3 is also generated by other DNA sequences in the sample. This rearrangement joins TRBV18 to TRBJ2-5; no reliable D call. Germline V gene sequence: CDR1 KGHSH, CDR2 LQKENI. There are 13 residues in the CDR3. Trimming took 2 bases from V and 2 from J, leaving 6 bases between them. CDR3: CASSPRGQETQYF. The CDR3, as DNA: TGTGCCAGCTCACCAAGAGGTCAAGAGACCCAGTACTTC.

The chain joins TRBV9 to TRBJ2-3; 7 positions match TRBD2. CDR1 is SGDLS and CDR2 is YYNGEE in the germline V gene. This CDR3 comprises 15 residues. The V gene end was trimmed by 4 bases and the J gene end by 5 bases; junction bases not matched to a gene: 10. The CDR3 sequence is CASSPPWASGDTQYF. The CDR3 coding sequence is TGTGCCAGCAGCCCACCGTGGGCTAGCGGAGATACGCAGTATTTT.

J is TRBJ2-2 and V is TRBV9, with 10 bases matching TRBD1. Germline V gene sequence: CDR1 SGDLS, CDR2 YYNGEE. J lost 0 bases, V lost 4 bases, and 3 bases had no gene match. This CDR3 comprises 16 residues. The CDR3 protein is CASSIGQGANTGELFF. The CDR3 DNA sequence: TGTGCCAGCAGCATAGGACAGGGGGCGAACACCGGGGAGCTGTTTTTT.

This clone was seen a handful of times. One end of the junction does not line up with germline, which may come from a read error. The gene calls are TRBV7-7 and TRBJ2-3; tentative D call: TRBD2 (5 bases). This CDR3 spans 13 amino acids. Germline V gives CDR1 SSHAT, CDR2 FNYEAQ (reference sequence). CDR3 region: CASSSQLADTQYF. The CDR3 nucleotides are TGTGCTAGCAGCTCACAACTAGCAGATACGCAGTATTTT.

This rearrangement joins TRBV6-1 to TRBJ1-2; D not resolved. This CDR3 is 15 amino acids long. The V end was cut by 0 bases, the J end by 3 bases, with 11 bases between. Germline CDR1 reads MNHNS; CDR2 reads SASEGT. The CDR3 here is CASSEAFSQDYGYTF. CDR3 nucleotide sequence: TGTGCCAGCAGTGAAGCATTTTCACAAGACTATGGCTACACCTTC.

This sequence joins TRBV7-9 and TRBJ2-1; TRBD2 matches 9 bases. Germline values: CDR1 SEHNR, CDR2 FQNEAQ (reference sequence). Losses at the gene ends were 6 bases for V and 8 bases for J; bases not matched to a gene: 8. The CDR3 is 14 residues long. The CDR3 loop reads CASRFSGSSDEQFF. The CDR3 DNA reads as TGTGCCAGCAGATTTAGCGGGAGTTCGGATGAGCAGTTCTTC.

This clone was counted only a few times. The chain has TRBV6-1 and TRBJ2-5; D gene uncertain. The J call may be incorrect, as the DNA end agrees better with TRBJ2-7. The CDR3 totals 11 residues. Germline V lookup: CDR1 MNHNS, CDR2 SASEGT. For the CDR3, the DNA is TGTGCCAGCAGTGAACTCTACGAGCAGTACTTC. Translation: CASSELYEQYF.

This clone was counted only a few times. The rearrangement joins TRBV10-2 to TRBJ1-5; maybe TRBD1 (5 bases). The CDR3 length is 16 residues. Germline values: CDR1 WSHSY, CDR2 SAAADI. V lost 6 bases and J 2 bases, leaving 17 bases between the germline ends. The CDR3 region has the DNA TGCGCCAGCAGCCAGATCTTGGGGCGCGGCAATCAGCCCCAGCATTTT. Its translation is CASSQILGRGNQPQHF.

The chain combines TRBV9 with TRBJ2-5; possibly TRBD2 for D (6 bases). The CDR3 runs to 14 residues. Germline V lookup: CDR1 SGDLS, CDR2 YYNGEE. V was pared by 2 bases and J by 5 bases, with 13 bases between. CDR3 amino acids: CASSVSGVGETQYF. Here the CDR3 DNA reads TGTGCCAGCAGCGTGTCGGGAGTAGGTGAGACCCAGTACTTC.

In this sample, this clone turned up a few times. The rearrangement joins TRBV5-4 to TRBJ2-3, with a possible D match to TRBD1 (5 bases). Germline values: CDR1 SGHNT, CDR2 YYREEE (reference sequence). The CDR3 extends over 13 amino acids. The V gene lost 4 bases and the J gene lost 6 bases, with 12 bases spanning the gap. CDR3 coding DNA: TGTGCCAGCAGCAAACCTAGGGGTGATACGCAGTATTTT. It is translated as CASSKPRGDTQYF.